The rows below give T cell receptor beta chains drawn from one sample of a study of T-cell reconstitution after alpha-beta-depleted transplantation in children. From the PCR reads, TCRdb called clonotypes with MiXCR, one entry per CDR3 protein. The repertoire consists of 200,000 or so distinct CDR3 sequences, with 5.5% to 7% occurring once and the leading ten covering roughly 4.7%. The source was PBMCs, collected before TCRalphabeta/CD19-depleted stem cell transplant. These receptors were obtained from a girl less than two years old with combined immunodeficiency, due to receive a stem cell transplant. Both conserved end residues are part of each CDR3. A D gene is named only where the DNA matches it firmly. Clone size is shown for a subset of rows, as once, few, many or a class of expanded clone.

j_call: TRBJ2-5
clone_size: few
v_call: TRBV11-2
d_call: .
cdr3_aa: CASSLVRVQETQYF
cdr3_nt: TGTGCCAGCAGCTTAGTCCGGGTCCAAGAGACCCAGTACTTC

j_call: TRBJ2-5
clone_size: .
v_call: TRBV29-1
d_call: .
cdr3_aa: CSVESYRESQTQYF
cdr3_nt: TGCAGCGTTGAGTCCTACAGGGAGTCGCAGACCCAGTACTTC

j_call: TRBJ1-5
clone_size: many
v_call: TRBV29-1
d_call: .
cdr3_aa: CSVGRSNQPQHF
cdr3_nt: TGCAGCGTTGGCCGGAGCAATCAGCCCCAGCATTTT

j_call: TRBJ2-2
clone_size: many
v_call: TRBV5-6
d_call: TRBD2
cdr3_aa: CASSLVCLAGGPNTGELFF
cdr3_nt: TGTGCCAGCAGCTTGGTCTGTCTAGCGGGGGGACCGAACACCGGGGAGCTGTTTTTT

j_call: TRBJ1-1
clone_size: .
v_call: TRBV6-2/TRBV6-3
d_call: TRBD1
cdr3_aa: CATDRGDTEAFF
cdr3_nt: TGTGCCACCGACAGGGGCGACACTGAAGCTTTCTTT

j_call: TRBJ2-1
clone_size: many
v_call: TRBV29-1
d_call: .
cdr3_aa: CSVRNNEQFF
cdr3_nt: TGCAGCGTCCGTAACAATGAGCAGTTCTTC

j_call: TRBJ2-1
clone_size: many
v_call: TRBV10-3
d_call: TRBD1
cdr3_aa: CAISERGDRGTTLECEQFF
cdr3_nt: TGTGCCATCAGTGAGAGGGGGGACAGGGGGACCACTCTGGAATGCGAGCAGTTCTTC

j_call: TRBJ1-3
clone_size: .
v_call: TRBV18
d_call: TRBD1
cdr3_aa: CASSPPDRGPLSGNTIYF
cdr3_nt: TGTGCCAGCTCACCACCGGACAGGGGACCCCTCTCTGGAAACACCATATATTTT

j_call: TRBJ1-5
clone_size: many
v_call: TRBV20-1
d_call: .
cdr3_aa: CSAREPTVNQPQHF
cdr3_nt: TGCAGTGCTAGAGAGCCGACGGTCAATCAGCCCCAGCATTTT

j_call: TRBJ2-2
clone_size: many
v_call: TRBV28
d_call: .
cdr3_aa: CASRSPDPTRDTGELFF
cdr3_nt: TGTGCCAGCAGATCTCCGGACCCTACCAGGGACACCGGGGAGCTGTTTTTT

j_call: TRBJ2-1
clone_size: .
v_call: TRBV20-1
d_call: .
cdr3_aa: CSARDLSLATASYNEQFF
cdr3_nt: TGCAGTGCTAGAGATCTTTCATTAGCGACGGCGTCCTACAATGAGCAGTTCTTC

j_call: TRBJ2-1
clone_size: many
v_call: TRBV21-1
d_call: .
cdr3_aa: CASSRLRLAPTRRNEQFF
cdr3_nt: TGTGCCAGCAGCAGACTTCGACTAGCGCCAACGAGAAGGAATGAGCAGTTCTTC

j_call: TRBJ2-7
clone_size: many
v_call: TRBV28
d_call: TRBD2
cdr3_aa: CASSLLGTSAYEQYF
cdr3_nt: TGTGCCAGCAGTTTATTGGGGACTAGCGCCTACGAGCAGTACTTC

j_call: TRBJ2-3
clone_size: many
v_call: TRBV20-1
d_call: .
cdr3_aa: CSAREGGQPQDTQYF
cdr3_nt: TGCAGTGCTAGAGAGGGGGGACAGCCCCAAGATACGCAGTATTTT

j_call: TRBJ2-7
clone_size: few
v_call: TRBV9
d_call: TRBD2
cdr3_aa: CASSVLAGGPSDYEQYF
cdr3_nt: TGTGCCAGCAGCGTACTAGCGGGAGGGCCATCCGACTACGAGCAGTACTTC

j_call: TRBJ2-6
clone_size: many
v_call: TRBV4-1
d_call: TRBD2
cdr3_aa: CASSLRTSGILRANVLTF
cdr3_nt: TGCGCCAGCAGCCTTCGGACTAGCGGGATTCTAAGGGCCAACGTCCTGACTTTC

j_call: TRBJ2-1
clone_size: many
v_call: TRBV28
d_call: .
cdr3_aa: CASSLIGESSYNEQFF
cdr3_nt: TGTGCCAGCAGTTTAATCGGGGAAAGCTCCTACAATGAGCAGTTCTTC

j_call: TRBJ2-7
clone_size: many
v_call: TRBV4-2
d_call: TRBD1
cdr3_aa: CASSQEDRATSYEQYF
cdr3_nt: TGTGCCAGCAGCCAAGAAGACAGGGCTACCTCCTACGAGCAGTACTTC

j_call: TRBJ2-3
clone_size: .
v_call: TRBV4-3
d_call: TRBD2
cdr3_aa: CAISQERRGGPTDTQYF
cdr3_nt: TGCGCCATCAGCCAAGAGCGGCGGGGGGGCCCCACAGATACGCAGTATTTT

j_call: TRBJ1-2
clone_size: few
v_call: TRBV12-3/TRBV12-4
d_call: .
cdr3_aa: CASRGLLYGYTF
cdr3_nt: TGTGCCAGCAGGGGTTTATTGTATGGCTACACCTTC

j_call: TRBJ2-1
clone_size: many
v_call: TRBV9
d_call: TRBD1
cdr3_aa: CASSPAGTGGRGEQFF
cdr3_nt: TGTGCCAGCAGCCCCGCCGGGACAGGGGGCCGGGGTGAGCAGTTCTTC

j_call: TRBJ1-1
clone_size: many
v_call: TRBV12-3/TRBV12-4
d_call: TRBD1
cdr3_aa: CASSFSQGEAFF
cdr3_nt: TGTGCCAGCAGTTTTTCACAGGGGGAAGCTTTCTTT

j_call: TRBJ2-7
clone_size: many
v_call: TRBV30
d_call: .
cdr3_aa: CAGGSSGYEQYF
cdr3_nt: TGTGCCGGGGGGTCCAGCGGCTACGAGCAGTACTTC

j_call: TRBJ2-7
clone_size: .
v_call: TRBV4-3
d_call: TRBD2
cdr3_aa: CASSHGTSGSYEQYF
cdr3_nt: TGCGCCAGCAGCCACGGGACTAGCGGTTCCTACGAGCAGTACTTC

j_call: TRBJ1-2
clone_size: many
v_call: TRBV20-1
d_call: TRBD1
cdr3_aa: CSARDPLGQGNTRYGYTF
cdr3_nt: TGCAGTGCTAGAGATCCTCTGGGACAGGGAAACACCCGCTATGGCTACACCTTC

j_call: TRBJ2-1
clone_size: many
v_call: TRBV6-2/TRBV6-3
d_call: TRBD2
cdr3_aa: CASSPTGLAGFPLDNEQFF
cdr3_nt: TGTGCCAGCAGCCCGACGGGACTAGCGGGTTTCCCCCTAGACAATGAGCAGTTCTTC

j_call: TRBJ2-7
clone_size: .
v_call: TRBV3-1
d_call: .
cdr3_aa: CASSPRGYYEQYF
cdr3_nt: TGTGCCAGCAGCCCAAGGGGGTATTACGAGCAGTACTTC

j_call: TRBJ2-3
clone_size: many
v_call: TRBV20-1
d_call: .
cdr3_aa: CSARGPRDNTDTQYF
cdr3_nt: TGCAGTGCTAGAGGGCCACGGGACAACACAGATACGCAGTATTTT

j_call: TRBJ2-1
clone_size: many
v_call: TRBV10-3
d_call: .
cdr3_aa: CAISESHYNEQFF
cdr3_nt: TGTGCCATCAGTGAGTCCCACTACAATGAGCAGTTCTTC

j_call: TRBJ2-2
clone_size: many
v_call: TRBV6-5
d_call: TRBD1
cdr3_aa: CASSYGTGTGELFF
cdr3_nt: TGTGCCAGCAGTTACGGGACAGGGACCGGGGAGCTGTTTTTT

j_call: TRBJ2-5
clone_size: many
v_call: TRBV7-2
d_call: .
cdr3_aa: CASSLVWTKQETQYF
cdr3_nt: TGTGCCAGCAGCTTAGTTTGGACAAAACAAGAGACCCAGTACTTC

j_call: TRBJ1-1
clone_size: few
v_call: TRBV15
d_call: .
cdr3_aa: CATSREPGSMNTEAFF
cdr3_nt: TGTGCCACCAGCAGAGAACCAGGGTCCATGAACACTGAAGCTTTCTTT

j_call: TRBJ2-1
clone_size: many
v_call: TRBV4-3
d_call: TRBD2
cdr3_aa: CASSQFTGGPEQFF
cdr3_nt: TGCGCCAGCAGCCAATTCACGGGAGGACCCGAGCAGTTCTTC

j_call: TRBJ2-1
clone_size: many
v_call: TRBV29-1
d_call: TRBD2
cdr3_aa: CSAWTSGSSYNEQFF
cdr3_nt: TGCAGCGCCTGGACTAGCGGGAGCTCCTACAATGAGCAGTTCTTC

j_call: TRBJ1-1
clone_size: many
v_call: TRBV28
d_call: .
cdr3_aa: CASSLGAEAFF
cdr3_nt: TGTGCCAGCAGTTTAGGGGCTGAAGCTTTCTTT

j_call: TRBJ2-3
clone_size: many
v_call: TRBV5-1
d_call: .
cdr3_aa: CASSLGAGTGPDTQYF
cdr3_nt: TGCGCCAGCAGCTTGGGGGCCGGGACCGGGCCAGATACGCAGTATTTT

j_call: TRBJ2-7
clone_size: .
v_call: TRBV28
d_call: .
cdr3_aa: CASSLPPGGSSSYEQYF
cdr3_nt: TGTGCCAGCAGTTTACCCCCAGGGGGGAGCTCCTCCTACGAGCAGTACTTC

j_call: TRBJ2-3
clone_size: many
v_call: TRBV10-3
d_call: TRBD2
cdr3_aa: CAISESTSADTQYF
cdr3_nt: TGTGCCATCAGTGAGTCAACTAGCGCAGATACGCAGTATTTT

j_call: TRBJ2-2
clone_size: many
v_call: TRBV4-2
d_call: .
cdr3_aa: CASSQDYIVTGELFF
cdr3_nt: TGTGCCAGCAGCCAAGATTATATAGTTACCGGGGAGCTGTTTTTT

j_call: TRBJ2-1
clone_size: many
v_call: TRBV9
d_call: TRBD2
cdr3_aa: CASSRSGGTYNEQFF
cdr3_nt: TGTGCCAGCAGCCGCAGCGGGGGGACCTACAATGAGCAGTTCTTC

j_call: TRBJ2-1
clone_size: few
v_call: TRBV6-5
d_call: TRBD2
cdr3_aa: CASSYSTWGGGADEQFF
cdr3_nt: TGTGCCAGCAGTTACTCGACGTGGGGCGGGGGGGCCGATGAGCAGTTCTTC

j_call: TRBJ2-3
clone_size: many
v_call: TRBV20-1
d_call: .
cdr3_aa: CSSEGTADTQYF
cdr3_nt: TGCAGCTCCGAAGGGACTGCGGATACGCAGTATTTT

j_call: TRBJ1-1
clone_size: many
v_call: TRBV7-3
d_call: TRBD1
cdr3_aa: CASSLTPGQGGLNTEAFF
cdr3_nt: TGTGCCAGCAGCTTAACGCCTGGACAGGGGGGCCTGAACACTGAAGCTTTCTTT

j_call: TRBJ2-1
clone_size: many
v_call: TRBV27
d_call: .
cdr3_aa: CASRGLGSAYNEQFF
cdr3_nt: TGTGCCAGCAGGGGCTTGGGGTCGGCCTACAATGAGCAGTTCTTC

j_call: TRBJ2-2
clone_size: many
v_call: TRBV7-3
d_call: .
cdr3_aa: CASKGWGDTGELFF
cdr3_nt: TGTGCCAGCAAAGGTTGGGGGGACACCGGGGAGCTGTTTTTT

j_call: TRBJ2-2
clone_size: many
v_call: TRBV7-6
d_call: TRBD2
cdr3_aa: CASSLLAGARSTGELFF
cdr3_nt: TGTGCCAGCAGCTTACTAGCGGGAGCCAGGAGCACCGGGGAGCTGTTTTTT

j_call: TRBJ2-1
clone_size: many
v_call: TRBV5-1
d_call: .
cdr3_aa: CASSLRGLGPSSYNEQFF
cdr3_nt: TGCGCCAGCAGCTTGCGGGGATTAGGGCCGAGCTCCTACAATGAGCAGTTCTTC

j_call: TRBJ2-7
clone_size: many
v_call: TRBV29-1
d_call: .
cdr3_aa: CSVDVRYEQYF
cdr3_nt: TGCAGCGTTGACGTGCGCTACGAGCAGTACTTC

j_call: TRBJ2-1
clone_size: .
v_call: TRBV4-2
d_call: .
cdr3_aa: CASSQDPSDEQFF
cdr3_nt: TGTGCCAGCAGCCAAGATCCTAGCGATGAGCAGTTCTTC